This T cell receptor (beta chain) emerged from a study of tumor-infiltrating lymphocytes in primary liver carcinoma (dated by TCRdb to the late 2010s). About the study as a whole: Of the five patients (three men and two women, aged 30 to 69 years), four had hepatocellular carcinoma and one had combined HCC and intrahepatic cholangiocarcinoma. The five patients had tumors of stage T1-T3 N0M0, with maximum diameters ranging from 4.2 to 10 cm. Roughly 3.5 to 7.13 million productive TCRbeta reads were obtained per sample, and no significant difference in read depth was found between tissue types. Across five regions of each liver tumor, along with adjacent normal tissue and blood, the study brought together TCRbeta repertoire sequencing, expression microarrays and whole-exome sequencing. TCRbeta repertoire sequencing covered roughly 35 specimens from 5 patients: roughly 25 tumor regions, 5 adjacent noncancerous liver tissues and 5 peripheral blood samples. The 20 to 25 tumor region samples were profiled with Agilent mRNA microarrays so that TCRbeta repertoire diversity could be related to the local molecular phenotype. Reproducibility between technical replicate repertoires was high, with correlation coefficients above 0.95 and mean shared-clone rates about 0.91.

From the cysteine up to the phenylalanine, the CDR3 has a length of 16 residues. The read is trimmed to its CDR3 DNA, 48 bases read in frame from base 1. CDR1 MDHEN and CDR2 SYDVKM are derived from the germline V gene. Starting from around 500 ng total RNA, TCRbeta-specific cDNA was produced by reverse transcription with a constant-region primer and ProtoScript II reverse transcriptase. Construction of the TCRbeta libraries relied on three nested rounds of multiplex PCR, following a slightly modified ARM-PCR procedure. Multiplex TRBV1-TRBV30 forward primers and a Cbeta reverse primer were used in the first two PCR rounds, each of which was run for 10 cycles. Sample barcodes and Illumina adapters were added in a final 25-cycle PCR with Deep VentR polymerase. Before sequencing, amplicons of 200-500 bp were purified from gel using a QIAquick gel extraction kit. TCRbeta amplicons were sequenced on an Illumina HiSeq 2500 with 250-bp paired-end reads. Processing in the source paper ran as follows. Quality trimming of reads was performed with Trimmomatic v0.33, and paired reads were merged with FLASH v1.2.11 so that full CDR3 sequences could be recovered. V, D and J germline segments were assigned to the rearranged TCRbeta sequences using MiGEC v1.2.1b. Clonotype statistics and Shannon-Wiener diversity indices were computed with VDJtools v1.0.0. Except for diversity analysis, only each sample's 250 most abundant clonotypes were used in subsequent analyses to reduce sampling bias. Starting from the raw public reads, TCRdb applied fastp trimming at Q25, assembled clones with MiXCR and retained in-frame beta chains. Identical CDR3 protein sequences are pooled into one entry, listed with their most common genes and DNA. V and J calls and clone size were set by TCRdb, not the authors. The sample profile shows roughly 80,000 distinct CDR3 sequences; about two thirds of them were found once. Roughly 13% of the sample lies in the top ten.

Without any cell sorting, total RNA and DNA were extracted together from about 19-30 mg of bulk tissue using the AllPrep DNA/RNA mini kit. Roughly 5 patients with histopathologically diagnosed primary liver carcinoma underwent surgical resection in China between 2015 and 2016. Chronic HBV infection was present in the patients, and the patients were treatment-naive at sampling. Each tumor was sampled at five spatially separated regions: the superior, inferior, left-lateral and right-lateral poles and the tumor centre. According to histology, viable tumor cells made up more than 90% of every tumor sample. Fresh tumor and adjacent tissue pieces were bisected; one half was stored in RNAlater at -80°C, the other sent for histology. What the research found in general, with its limitations: Only a few patients were included in the study, and the authors note that the findings should be validated in a larger study. The top 250 clones made up a significantly larger repertoire fraction in tumors than in blood (p = 0.039). Only about 7.5-25% of top clones were found in all five regions of a tumor, suggesting spatial heterogeneity of tumor-infiltrating T cells. Only the TCR beta chain was sequenced, which likely underestimates true repertoire diversity because unpaired alpha chains were not captured. Since the samples were bulk and unsorted, there was no way to compare CD4+ and CD8+ T cell repertoires. Repertoire overlap was higher between tumor regions (mean roughly 35%) than tumor-adjacent (approximately 17%) or tumor-blood (approximately 14%) pairs, consistent with antigen-driven expansion.

Of note for this clonotype: Its antigen remains undetermined. At one end the junction does not follow the germline gene, possibly because of a read error.

Specimen: liver tumor tissue from sampling region 4. Read against the paper, the sample's cell subset or site label means: tumor region T4, right-lateral pole. Here the chain combines TRBV28 and TRBJ2-3; the D gene cannot be resolved beyond TRBD1 or TRBD2, each matching 5 bases. This receptor was obtained from a woman aged 60-75 years with primary liver carcinoma and hepatitis B virus infection. Here is the DNA: TGCGTCAGCAGTTTGGGCCCCGGGGACCCCACGTATACGCAGTATTTT. Its protein product is CVSSLGPGDPTYTQYF.